Shown below are 18 T cell receptor beta chains from a single sample sequenced in a study of monozygotic twins with inflammatory bowel disease. TCRdb reprocessed the 5' RACE reads and stores each CDR3 protein as one record, lacking DNA. The sample table includes about 420,000 distinct CDR3 sequences. The sample comprised blood. The receptors shown here come from a human donor with ulcerative colitis or Crohn's disease, or a healthy co-twin of an affected twin (not recorded which).

The V call is TRBV29-1, the J call TRBJ2-7; the D call from TCRdb, TRBD1, cannot be confirmed without DNA. The V gene's germline CDR1 is SQVTM and CDR2 ANQGSEA. The CDR3 covers 12 residues. This chain's CDR3 is CSVKVDSYEQYF.

The chain recombines TRBV28 with TRBJ1-3; TCRdb names TRBD1, which stays unverified in the absence of DNA. This CDR3 is built from 15 residues. CDR1 and CDR2 from the germline V gene are MDHEN and SYDVKM. The CDR3 here is CASSFVRRGGNTIYF.

The chain is built from TRBV4-3 and TRBJ2-3; with no DNA, the TCRdb D assignment of TRBD2 cannot be verified. CDR3 length: 15 amino acids. Germline loops: CDR1 LGHNA, CDR2 YSLEER. Here the CDR3 reads CASSLKAGGADTQYF.

This chain uses TRBV12-3 or TRBV12-4 with TRBJ1-2. There are 14 residues in the CDR3. The chain's CDR3 is CASSLRHAASDYTF.

CDR3 region: CASSQRGSNEQFF. The chain has TRBV3-1 and TRBJ2-1; the TCRdb call, TRBD1, lacks DNA for checking. The CDR3 covers 13 residues. Germline CDR1 is LGHDT and CDR2 is YNNKEL (reference sequence).

The chain has TRBV6-4 and TRBJ2-5; TCRdb's assignment of TRBD1 cannot be checked, as there is no DNA. CDR1 and CDR2 from the germline V gene are MRHNA and SNTAGT. The CDR3 contains 13 residues. The CDR3 sequence is CASSLRPRETQYF.

CDR3 residues: CSADSGLAGNTGELFF. The genes are TRBV20-1 and TRBJ2-2; TCRdb selects TRBD2, and the lack of DNA leaves this call unchecked. This CDR3 comprises 16 residues. Germline V gene lookup returns CDR1 DFQATT and CDR2 SNEGSKA (reference sequence).

The rearrangement links TRBV5-1 to TRBJ2-1; as DNA is missing, the TRBD2 call by TCRdb cannot be tested. The CDR3 sequence is 16 residues long. Germline assignment: CDR1 SGHRS and CDR2 YFSETQ. The CDR3 sequence: CASSSLANRSPNEQFF. The variable domain in full, with the rest retrieved from reference TRBV5-1 and TRBJ2-1, is KAGVTQTPRYLIKTRGQQVTLSCSPISGHRSVSWYQQTPGQGLQFLFEYFSETQRNKGNFPGRFSGRQFSNSRSEMNVSTLELGDSALYLCASSSLANRSPNEQFFGPGTRLTVL.

V gene TRBV24-1 combines with J gene TRBJ2-2; TCRdb returns TRBD1, unconfirmable since there is no DNA. Germline CDR1 and CDR2: KGHDR and SFDVKD. The CDR3 is made up of 14 amino acids. The chain's CDR3 is CATSDPRGPGELFF.

The J gene is TRBJ2-5, the V gene TRBV7-6; the TCRdb call, TRBD1, lacks DNA for checking. CDR1 is SGHVS, CDR2 FNYEAQ, per germline. CDR3 length equals 15 residues. The CDR3 loop reads CASSLVTGGGETQYF.

V and J are TRBV4-2 and TRBJ2-6. Germline CDR1 reads LGHNA; CDR2 reads YNFKEQ. The CDR3 is made up of 15 amino acids. CDR3 protein: CASSQDLSGANVLTF.

V is TRBV7-2 and J is TRBJ1-2; TCRdb outputs TRBD1, but without DNA this stays unchecked. Germline V gene sequence: CDR1 SGHTA, CDR2 FQGNSA. This CDR3 has 13 amino acids. The CDR3: CASSPQGTVGYTF. The full variable domain, its missing parts supplied by reference TRBV7-2 and TRBJ1-2, is GAGVSQSPSNKVTEKGKDVELRCDPISGHTALYWYRQSLGQGLEFLIYFQGNSAPDKSGLPSDRFSAERTGGSVSTLTIQRTQQEDSAVYLCASSPQGTVGYTFGSGTRLTVV.

The CDR3: CASSRDRGYGYTF. The gene calls are TRBV27 and TRBJ1-2; TCRdb's D call, TRBD1, is unchecked because there is no DNA. The CDR3 spans 13 residues. Per germline, CDR1 MNHEY and CDR2 SMNVEV (reference sequence).

The V gene is TRBV27, the J gene TRBJ2-7; TCRdb picks TRBD2, but there is no DNA to check that call. The V gene's germline CDR1 is MNHEY and CDR2 SMNVEV (reference sequence). The CDR3 is made up of 18 amino acids. The CDR3 spells CASSLKPGTSGRSYEQYF.

This chain links TRBV30 with TRBJ1-1. CDR3 length: 13 residues. Germline V gene lookup returns CDR1 GTSNPN and CDR2 SVGIG (reference sequence). The chain's CDR3 is CAWSVDTGTEAFF.

The chain uses TRBV5-1 and TRBJ2-3. From germline, CDR1 is SGHRS and CDR2 YFSETQ. The CDR3 is 12 amino acids. The CDR3 protein is CASSLEADTQYF.

The V call is TRBV30, the J call TRBJ1-1; checking the TCRdb D call of TRBD1 is not possible without DNA. Germline V gene data show CDR1 as GTSNPN and CDR2 as SVGIG (reference sequence). The CDR3 has 12 amino acids. The CDR3 is CAWSPRTDGAFF.

The V and J genes are TRBV5-6 and TRBJ2-1. The CDR3 totals 16 residues. Per the germline V gene, CDR1 is SGHDT and CDR2 is YYEEEE. CDR3 loop: CASSFTDLSSYNEQFF.